These T cell receptor beta chains were read from a single sample in a study of CD8+ T cells in alopecia areata. Sequencing was performed with immunoSEQ multiplex PCR; in TCRdb, only in-frame clones are kept and a portion is missing. The sample contains 150,000 to 200,000 clones, 50% to 70% of which appear only once. This material consisted of CD4+ T cells sorted from blood, taken around week 49, from a patient treated with tofacitinib. The receptors shown here come from a human donor with alopecia areata. Each CDR3 is given with its conserved first and last residue. D genes are given only for firm matches. The size of a clone is reported for some rows only, either as once, few or many, or as a class for expanded clones.

D: NA; V: TRBV30; size: NA; J: TRBJ1-6; CDR3: CAWSGDSPLHF; DNA: TGTGCCTGGAGTGGGGATTCACCCCTCCACTTT
D: TRBD2; V: TRBV4-3; size: NA; J: TRBJ2-5; CDR3: CASSPSSGGAGVETQYF; DNA: TGCGCCAGCAGCCCTTCAAGCGGGGGGGCCGGCGTGGAGACCCAGTACTTC
D: NA; V: TRBV7-8; size: NA; J: TRBJ1-5; CDR3: CASSLVPGPGDQPQHF; DNA: TGTGCCAGCAGCTTGGTCCCCGGGCCAGGAGATCAGCCCCAGCATTTT
D: NA; V: TRBV29-1; size: NA; J: TRBJ2-4; CDR3: CSVLDGVVENIQYF; DNA: TGCAGCGTTTTGGATGGGGTTGTGGAAAACATTCAGTACTTC
D: NA; V: TRBV6-5; size: NA; J: TRBJ2-1; CDR3: CASRASEGSYNEQFF; DNA: TGTGCCAGCAGAGCTAGCGAGGGATCCTACAATGAGCAGTTCTTC
D: TRBD1; V: TRBV25-1; size: NA; J: TRBJ2-1; CDR3: CASRETGKYNEQFF; DNA: TGTGCCAGCAGAGAGACAGGGAAGTACAATGAGCAGTTCTTC
D: NA; V: TRBV6-5; size: NA; J: TRBJ1-4; CDR3: CASSVGTAGEKLFF; DNA: TGTGCCAGCAGCGTCGGGACGGCCGGGGAAAAACTGTTTTTT
D: NA; V: TRBV2; size: NA; J: TRBJ2-7; CDR3: CASSVSQVPTIGQYF; DNA: TGTGCCAGCAGTGTGTCACAGGTTCCTACGATAGGGCAGTACTTC
D: NA; V: TRBV7-2; size: once; J: TRBJ1-1; CDR3: CASSMRAEFAEAFF; DNA: TGTGCCAGCAGCATGAGAGCGGAATTCGCTGAAGCTTTCTTT
D: TRBD2; V: TRBV19; size: NA; J: TRBJ2-1; CDR3: CASNLGGSFNEQFF; DNA: TGTGCCAGTAATTTGGGGGGGTCTTTCAATGAGCAGTTCTTC
D: NA; V: TRBV5-4; size: NA; J: TRBJ1-2; CDR3: CASSPSGGDYGYTF; DNA: TGTGCCAGCAGCCCTAGTGGGGGGGACTATGGCTACACCTTC
D: NA; V: TRBV29-1; size: NA; J: TRBJ1-1; CDR3: CSVGQAALNTEAFF; DNA: TGCAGCGTTGGACAGGCAGCCTTAAACACTGAAGCTTTCTTT
D: NA; V: TRBV10-3; size: NA; J: TRBJ1-5; CDR3: CAISDIQGSSNQPQHF; DNA: TGTGCCATCAGTGATATTCAGGGCTCGAGCAATCAGCCCCAGCATTTT
D: NA; V: TRBV12-5; size: NA; J: TRBJ2-3; CDR3: CASGWGTRNTDTQYF; DNA: TGTGCTAGTGGTTGGGGGACCCGGAACACAGATACGCAGTATTTT
D: NA; V: TRBV4-1; size: NA; J: TRBJ2-3; CDR3: CASSQEGSGPDTQYF; DNA: TGCGCCAGCAGCCAAGAAGGCAGTGGGCCAGATACGCAGTATTTT
D: NA; V: TRBV6-5; size: NA; J: TRBJ1-1; CDR3: CASSSPGAGTEAFF; DNA: TGTGCCAGCAGTTCGCCTGGGGCGGGCACTGAAGCTTTCTTT
D: NA; V: TRBV19; size: NA; J: TRBJ2-7; CDR3: CASKGREGSYEQYF; DNA: TGTGCCAGTAAGGGGCGGGAAGGCTCCTACGAGCAGTACTTC
D: NA; V: TRBV5-1; size: NA; J: TRBJ2-2; CDR3: CASSFEGSGGELFF; DNA: TGCGCCAGCAGCTTCGAGGGTTCCGGCGGGGAGCTGTTTTTT
D: TRBD1; V: TRBV7-9; size: NA; J: TRBJ1-2; CDR3: CASSLVGGRSGYTF; DNA: TGTGCCAGCAGCTTAGTAGGGGGCCGGTCTGGCTACACCTTC
D: NA; V: TRBV7-8; size: NA; J: TRBJ1-6; CDR3: CASSLVQAGIGSPLHF; DNA: TGTGCCAGCAGCTTAGTCCAGGCAGGCATCGGTTCACCCCTCCACTTT
D: NA; V: TRBV15; size: NA; J: TRBJ2-1; CDR3: CATSREVDEQFF; DNA: TGTGCCACCAGCCGTGAAGTCGATGAGCAGTTCTTC
D: NA; V: TRBV5-6; size: NA; J: TRBJ2-1; CDR3: CASSSTGNEQFF; DNA: TGTGCCAGCAGCTCGACGGGGAATGAGCAGTTCTTC